These 22 T cell receptor beta chains share one sample of origin, sequenced in a study of spatial heterogeneity in lung cancer. Their antigen targets remain unknown. Findings and caveats of the study: Tumors with more nonsynonymous mutations had more expanded intratumoral alpha and beta TCRs.

TCRdb used MiXCR to reprocess the 5' RACE reads, holding one entry per CDR3 protein. The sample consists of a few thousand distinct CDR3 sequences, less than 14% of them appearing once. The time point is: sample taken at primary tumor resection. This specimen consisted of lung tumor tissue, obtained at surgery. All receptors come from a male donor with early-stage non-small cell lung cancer.

The sample holds many counts of this clonotype. V gene TRBV7-9 combines with J gene TRBJ2-3, with D tentatively TRBD1 (7 bases). Per the germline V gene, CDR1 is SEHNR and CDR2 is FQNEAQ (reference sequence). This CDR3 has 16 amino acids. The V end lost 2 bases, the J end lost 1 base, and 13 bases lay between the germline ends. CDR3 sequence: CASSLSSRGGTDTQYF. DNA for the CDR3: TGTGCCAGCAGCTTATCGTCCAGGGGGGGCACAGATACGCAGTATTTT.

The V gene is TRBV10-3, the J gene TRBJ1-1, with D possibly TRBD1 on 6 matching bases. CDR1 and CDR2 (germline): ENHRY, SYGVKD. Trimming left V 10 bases short and J 5 bases short, with 14 bases between. The CDR3 covers 12 residues. CDR3 nucleotide sequence: TGTGCCACCTGCGGGGGGGCGACTGAAGCTTTCTTT. It yields the protein CATCGGATEAFF.

The chain is built from TRBV5-6 and TRBJ2-4, with 7 bases identical to TRBD2. This CDR3 contains 17 residues. Germline trimming cut 4 bases from V and 6 bases from J; bases unmatched to any gene: 16. Looked up from germline, CDR1 is SGHDT and CDR2 is YYEEEE. In DNA form, the CDR3 reads TGTGCCAGCAGCCAGTCGGTGGCTAGCGGCGTGGGAAACATTCAGTACTTC. Residues: CASSQSVASGVGNIQYF.

This clonotype came up many times. The V and J genes are TRBV2 and TRBJ2-3; D not resolved. The germline V and J ends were trimmed by 3 bases and 3 bases, with 7 bases remaining between them. CDR1 is SNHLY, CDR2 FYNNEI, per germline. There are 13 residues in the CDR3. The CDR3 DNA follows: TGTGCCAGCAGTGAGAGGTGGACAGATACGCAGTATTTT. It translates to CASSERWTDTQYF.

This clonotype came up a few times. The V and J genes are TRBV11-2 and TRBJ2-3; either TRBD1 or TRBD2 may fit D (5 bases each). V was clipped by 5 bases and J by 3 bases, with 15 bases between them. There are 15 residues in the CDR3. Germline V gene lookup returns CDR1 SGHAT and CDR2 FQNNGV. The CDR3 here is CASSKEGTITDTQYF. CDR3 coding DNA: TGTGCCAGCAGCAAGGAAGGGACGATAACAGATACGCAGTATTTT.

In its sample, this clonotype was seen a few times. The chain links TRBV20-1 to TRBJ2-3; D not certain. V shed 2 bases and J shed 4 bases, with 13 bases lying between them. The CDR3 sequence is 14 residues long. Per the germline V gene, CDR1 is DFQATT and CDR2 is SNEGSKA (reference sequence). For the CDR3, the DNA is TGCAGTGCTAGAATAGGGTTTTTGGCAGATACGCAGTATTTT. Translating gives CSARIGFLADTQYF.

The chain couples TRBV7-2 to TRBJ2-6, with 10 nucleotides matching TRBD1. The germline gives CDR1 SGHTA, CDR2 FQGNSA. V dropped 5 bases and J dropped 0; count of bases not matched to a gene: 13. The CDR3 is 20 amino acids. As DNA, the CDR3 is TGTGCCAGCAGCATCCGACAGGGGGCCCGGGCCTTCTCTGGGGCCAACGTCCTGACTTTC. As protein: CASSIRQGARAFSGANVLTF.

This clonotype has only a few counts. The chain is built from TRBV2 and TRBJ2-2, with 13 bases aligning to TRBD2. Unmatched junction bases numbered 3, after V lost 4 bases and J lost 7 bases. The length of the CDR3 is 15 residues. Germline values: CDR1 SNHLY, CDR2 FYNNEI. The chain's CDR3 is CASSGTSGSGGELFF. The CDR3 DNA reads TGTGCCAGCAGTGGGACTAGCGGGAGTGGCGGGGAGCTGTTTTTT.

The chain is built from TRBV3-1 and TRBJ2-1, with TRBD2 matching over 9 bases. The germline gives CDR1 LGHDT, CDR2 YNNKEL (reference sequence). This CDR3 comprises 17 residues. The V and J ends lost 2 bases and 8 bases, in that order; junction bases with no gene match: 13. CDR3 bases: TGTGCCAGCAGCCAATCGAGAGGCCTAGCGGGAATCGATGAGCAGTTCTTC. Translated: CASSQSRGLAGIDEQFF.

This clonotype appeared a single time. This chain uses TRBV5-1 with TRBJ2-7; TRBD2 is a possible D gene (5 bases). This CDR3 contains 14 residues. Between the trimmed V and J ends, which lost 4 bases and 5 bases, there was a span of 16 bases. Germline V lookup: CDR1 SGHRS, CDR2 YFSETQ. CDR3 sequence (DNA): TGCGCCAGCAGCCCTCGGGGAATGGTGGACGAGCAGTACTTC. Residues: CASSPRGMVDEQYF.

This clonotype is termed medium-sized. This rearrangement joins TRBV29-1 to TRBJ2-2; D gene ambiguous. Germline V lookup: CDR1 SQVTM, CDR2 ANQGSEA. This CDR3 is built from 12 residues. V gave up 7 bases and J gave up 6 bases, with 12 bases separating them. The CDR3 reads CSADGTPGELFF. Here the CDR3 DNA reads TGCAGCGCTGACGGAACCCCCGGGGAGCTGTTTTTT.

The genes are TRBV29-1 and TRBJ2-1; the D is unclear. The CDR3 has 12 residues. Germline values: CDR1 SQVTM, CDR2 ANQGSEA. The V end was cut by 6 bases, the J end by 10 bases, with 16 bases between. DNA for the CDR3: TGCAGCGTCGACAAAGACATAAACGAGCAGTTCTTC. Its protein product is CSVDKDINEQFF.

This clonotype is judged medium-sized (0.01 to 0.1%). The chain joins TRBV5-1 to TRBJ2-7, with D tentatively TRBD1 or TRBD2 (5 bases each). Germline-derived CDR1 and CDR2 are SGHRS and YFSETQ. Trimming removed 0 bases from V and 5 bases from J, with 12 bases in between. The CDR3 sequence is 14 residues long. CDR3 region: CASSLGGAFDEQYV. CDR3 bases: TGCGCCAGCAGCTTGGGAGGGGCCTTCGACGAGCAGTACGTC.

This clonotype was picked up many times. The chain carries TRBV5-1 and TRBJ2-1; perhaps TRBD1 as D (6 bases). CDR1 and CDR2 from the germline V gene are SGHRS and YFSETQ. V lost 4 bases, J lost 4 bases, and 15 bases lay in between. The CDR3 has 15 residues. The CDR3 is CASSPGAGVYNEQFF. DNA for the CDR3: TGCGCCAGCAGCCCAGGGGCCGGGGTTTACAATGAGCAGTTCTTC.

The chain carries TRBV7-9 and TRBJ2-3; D is uncertain. This CDR3 region has 17 residues. V shed 1 base and J shed 0 bases, with 14 bases lying between them. Germline V CDR1 and CDR2: SEHNR, FQNEAQ (reference sequence). CDR3 sequence: CASSLGGSTTSTDTQYF. For the CDR3, the DNA is TGTGCCAGCAGCTTAGGCGGCTCCACTACTAGCACAGATACGCAGTATTTT.

This chain connects TRBV2 to TRBJ1-2; no firm D call. V was pared by 2 bases and J by 4 bases, with 8 bases between. CDR1 is SNHLY, CDR2 FYNNEI, per germline. This CDR3 is built from 13 residues. The CDR3 spells CASSELTFYGYTF. Written as DNA, the CDR3 is TGTGCCAGCAGTGAACTCACCTTCTATGGCTACACCTTC.

This clonotype has a single count. The chain uses TRBV3-1 and TRBJ2-1, with 9 bases matching TRBD1. CDR1 and CDR2 from the germline V gene are LGHDT and YNNKEL (reference sequence). Losses at the gene ends were 4 bases for V and 10 bases for J; bases not matched to a gene: 8. The CDR3 extends over 14 amino acids. The CDR3 DNA follows: TGTGCCAGCAGCCCCAACCACGGGACAGGGGAGCAGTTCTTC. The encoded protein is CASSPNHGTGEQFF.

This clonotype was recorded many times. This chain links TRBV11-2 with TRBJ2-1, with a tentative D call TRBD1 (6 bases). This CDR3 is 15 amino acids long. V shed 5 bases and J shed 7 bases, with 18 bases lying between them. Germline CDR1 and CDR2: SGHAT and FQNNGV. The CDR3 spells CASSQILQTGNEQFF. The CDR3 nucleotides are TGTGCCAGCAGCCAGATCCTGCAGACAGGAAATGAGCAGTTCTTC.

The sample holds many counts of this clonotype. The chain uses TRBV28 and TRBJ2-3; D possibly matches TRBD1 or TRBD2 (6 bases each). V was shortened by 5 bases and J by 0 bases, with 18 bases between the two germline ends. The CDR3 extends over 17 amino acids. CDR1 MDHEN and CDR2 SYDVKM come from the germline V gene. CDR3 residues: CASSAPGWGASTDTQYF. In DNA, the CDR3 is TGTGCCAGCAGTGCCCCAGGGTGGGGGGCTAGCACAGATACGCAGTATTTT.

This chain uses TRBV19 with TRBJ1-2; a weak D match, TRBD1 (5 bases). Per the germline V gene, CDR1 is LNHDA and CDR2 is SQIVND (reference sequence). V lost 5 bases and J 5 bases, leaving 12 bases between the germline ends. This CDR3 spans 13 amino acids. CDR3: CASSSGPRYGYTF. The CDR3 DNA follows: TGTGCCAGTAGTTCGGGACCGAGGTATGGCTACACCTTC.

The chain recombines TRBV4-1 with TRBJ2-1, with TRBD1 matching over 9 bases. V lost 0 bases to trimming and J lost 7 bases; unmatched junction nucleotides: 10. In germline, CDR1 is MGHRA, CDR2 YSYEKL. CDR3 length: 17 residues. CDR3 DNA sequence: TGCGCCAGCAGCCAAGATTATAGGACAGGGGTGGGGAATGAGCAGTTCTTC. Translated: CASSQDYRTGVGNEQFF.

The V gene is TRBV20-1, the J gene TRBJ1-1; tentative D call: TRBD1 (6 bases). Germline assignment: CDR1 DFQATT and CDR2 SNEGSKA (reference sequence). Trimming took off 2 bases at V and 2 bases at J, with 15 bases between the two ends. The CDR3 is 15 residues long. The CDR3 here is CSARLQQGSNTEAFF. CDR3 DNA: TGCAGTGCTAGACTTCAACAGGGCTCAAACACTGAAGCTTTCTTT.